Shown below are 6 T cell receptor beta chains from a single sample sequenced in a study of shared clonotypes between healthy human individuals. The protocol was immunoSEQ multiplex PCR, while the TCRdb copy is restricted to in-frame clones and leaves out a portion. The sample includes fewer than 3 million clones, about 90% seen only once; the top ten take about 0.36%. The sequenced sample was naive CD4+ T cells from PBMCs. Subset noted: CD45RA+ positively selected. All receptors derive from a man between 18 and 29 years old in good health. Some clones in this sample may be carry-over from other donors' samples.

The chain combines TRBV28 with TRBJ1-5; 11 nucleotides agree with TRBD1. The CDR3 runs 15 residues. Germline loops: CDR1 MDHEN, CDR2 SYDVKM. V lost 6 bases, J lost 4 bases, and 5 bases stayed unmatched. CDR3: CASREGQGGNQPQHF. CDR3 DNA: TGTGCCAGCAGGGAGGGACAGGGGGGTAATCAGCCCCAGCATTTT.

The gene calls are TRBV30 and TRBJ1-1; perhaps TRBD1 as D (6 bases). CDR1 and CDR2 from the germline V gene are GTSNPN and SVGIG (reference sequence). The CDR3 sequence is 15 residues long. Trimming pared 5 bases from V and 5 bases from J, leaving 21 bases between. CDR3 DNA: TGTGCCTGGGACAAAACTTACGAGGGGGGGACTGAAGCTTTCTTT. This sequence encodes CAWDKTYEGGTEAFF.

This clone was detected only once. Within the sample, other DNA sequences also encode this same CDR3. The rearrangement uses TRBV9 and TRBJ1-5; D unresolved. Germline V CDR1 and CDR2: SGDLS, YYNGEE. V dropped 0 bases and J dropped 2 bases, with 6 bases sitting between them. The CDR3 totals 14 residues. In DNA, the CDR3 is TGTGCCAGCAGCGTAGAAGCGGGCAATCAGCCCCAGCATTTT. Residues: CASSVEAGNQPQHF.

This sequence joins TRBV19 and TRBJ1-1, with D tentatively TRBD1 (6 bases). This CDR3 contains 15 residues. Looked up from germline, CDR1 is LNHDA and CDR2 is SQIVND (reference sequence). The germline V and J ends were trimmed by 11 bases and 1 base, with 20 bases remaining between them. In nucleotides, the CDR3 is TGTGCCGTTCGAGGGGGGTCAGCAGGGAACACTGAAGCTTTCTTT. As protein: CAVRGGSAGNTEAFF.

Details on this clone: Other DNA sequences in this specimen translate into the identical CDR3. V and J are TRBV5-1 and TRBJ1-1; no firm D call. Per the germline V gene, CDR1 is SGHRS and CDR2 is YFSETQ. V dropped 0 bases and J dropped 0 bases, with 9 bases sitting between them. This CDR3 has 15 residues. CDR3 coding DNA: TGCGCCAGCAGCTTGGGGGCAGGTTTGAACACTGAAGCTTTCTTT. Translated: CASSLGAGLNTEAFF.

In the case of this clone: Within the sample, other DNA sequences also encode this same CDR3. The rearrangement joins TRBV7-8 to TRBJ1-1; maybe TRBD1 (5 bases). The CDR3 runs 14 residues. CDR1 and CDR2 (germline): SGHVS, FQNEAQ. The ends were cut back, 1 base at V and 3 bases at J, with 9 bases in the middle. The CDR3 here is CASSLVGGDTEAFF. The CDR3 DNA reads as TGTGCCAGCAGCTTAGTCGGGGGAGACACTGAAGCTTTCTTT.